This TCR beta chain was identified during a study of T cell responses to AZD1222 COVID-19 vaccine. Background on the study: Samples with a second dose at about 4 or about 12 weeks were pooled together. General observations from the study: Along spike, vaccine-associated CD4 TCRs were found throughout, with dominance at 160-218 and 743-854.

Turning to this clone: Its antigen is as yet unknown.

Libraries were prepared by immunoSEQ multiplex PCR; TCRdb keeps only in-frame clonotypes and omits some of them. The data hold 120,000 or so clones, with about nine tenths observed a single time. The CDR3 consists of 14 residues. CDR1 is SGHRS, CDR2 YFSETQ, per germline. V gave up 4 bases and J gave up 3 bases; unmatched junction bases: 5. Sequenced here: peripheral blood, sampled on day 0 of AZD1222 vaccination. V and J are TRBV5-1 and TRBJ1-1; 8 nucleotides agree with TRBD1. This TCR came from an adult in good health. CDR3 DNA: TGCGCCAGCAGCGAGTCAGGGGGCTACACTGAAGCTTTCTTT. This gives the protein CASSESGGYTEAFF. The full variable domain, rest sourced from reference TRBV5-1 and TRBJ1-1, is KAGVTQTPRYLIKTRGQQVTLSCSPISGHRSVSWYQQTPGQGLQFLFEYFSETQRNKGNFPGRFSGRQFSNSRSEMNVSTLELGDSALYLCASSESGGYTEAFFGQGTRLTVV.